These 29 T cell receptor beta chains originate from one sample sequenced in a study of blood T cell repertoires in COVID-19. Clones were read by immunoSEQ multiplex PCR, and TCRdb kept only the in-frame ones, dropping some. The top ten hold more than 7.5% of the sample, which has 450,000 to 500,000 clones, 70% to 90% seen once. The sequenced sample was PBMCs or T cells enriched from blood (not recorded which). The receptors come from a woman aged 60 to 75 who had recovered from COVID-19.

As for this clone: Other DNA sequences in this sample translate to the same CDR3. This rearrangement joins TRBV24-1 to TRBJ1-5; 7 bases match TRBD1. The ends lost 4 bases at V and 4 bases at J; junction bases unmatched: 3. The germline V gene has CDR1 KGHDR and CDR2 SFDVKD. The CDR3 is made up of 14 amino acids. The CDR3 is CATSEPGGNQPQHF. The CDR3 region has the DNA TGTGCCACCAGTGAACCAGGGGGAAATCAGCCCCAGCATTTT.

The chain uses TRBV9 and TRBJ2-5; possibly TRBD2 for D (7 bases). This CDR3 is 13 amino acids long. V lost 5 bases to trimming and J lost 4 bases, with 12 bases between them. CDR1 is SGDLS and CDR2 is YYNGEE in the germline V gene. The CDR3 DNA follows: TGTGCCAGCAGTCGAGGGGGGGTAGAGACCCAGTACTTC. This codes for CASSRGGVETQYF. Complete variable domain (other parts from reference TRBV9 and TRBJ2-5): DSGVTQTPKHLITATGQRVTLRCSPRSGDLSVYWYQQSLDQGLQFLIQYYNGEERAKGNILERFSAQQFPDLHSELNLSSLELGDSALYFCASSRGGVETQYFGPGTRLLVL.

V usage is TRBV19 and J usage is TRBJ1-3, with a weak D call TRBD1 (6 bases). The V end lost 5 bases, the J end lost 5 bases, and 13 bases lay between the germline ends. From germline, CDR1 is LNHDA and CDR2 SQIVND (reference sequence). This CDR3 region has 14 residues. CDR3: CASSPLGARNTIYF. CDR3 DNA sequence: TGTGCCAGTAGTCCCCTGGGGGCTAGAAACACCATATATTTT.

The chain has TRBV5-5 and TRBJ1-2; no clear D. V was shortened by 4 bases and J by 8 bases, with 15 bases between the two germline ends. Germline-derived CDR1 and CDR2 are SGHKS and YYEKEE (reference sequence). The CDR3 spans 13 residues. The CDR3 DNA follows: TGTGCCAGCAGCCCCCCCTCTTCTCGGGGCTACACCTTC. It specifies CASSPPSSRGYTF.

The V gene is TRBV7-6, the J gene TRBJ2-3; 11 nucleotides agree with TRBD2. The CDR3 sequence is 12 residues long. J was trimmed by 11 bases and V by 5 bases; bases with no gene match: 3. The germline CDR1 and CDR2 sequences are SGHVS and FNYEAQ. The CDR3 region is CASSRTSGGQYF. As DNA, the CDR3 is TGTGCCAGCAGCCGTACTAGCGGGGGGCAGTATTTT.

The V gene is TRBV19, the J gene TRBJ2-5; 7 nucleotides line up with TRBD2. CDR3 length: 13 residues. Losses at the gene ends were 10 bases for V and 1 base for J; bases not matched to a gene: 6. Germline CDR1 is LNHDA and CDR2 is SQIVND (reference sequence). CDR3 loop: CATTPGGQETQYF. In DNA, the CDR3 is TGTGCCACCACCCCGGGGGGCCAAGAGACCCAGTACTTC.

The chain carries TRBV24-1 and TRBJ1-3; D perhaps matches TRBD1 (5 bases). The V gene's germline CDR1 is KGHDR and CDR2 SFDVKD. The CDR3 runs 14 residues. V gave up 4 bases and J gave up 9 bases, with 15 bases separating them. The DNA of the CDR3 is TGTGCCACCAGTGACCCCTGGCAGGGTGGCACCATATATTTT. Residues: CATSDPWQGGTIYF.

The rearrangement links TRBV3-1 (or the pseudogene TRBV3-2) to TRBJ2-1, with D perhaps matching TRBD1 (5 bases). Germline values: CDR1 LGHDT, CDR2 YNNKEL (reference sequence). The CDR3 is made up of 14 amino acids. The ends were cut back, 8 bases at V and 2 bases at J, with 13 bases in the middle. The CDR3 bases are TGTGCCAGCTCAGTAGGGGCGACCTACAATGAGCAGTTCTTC. Translating gives CASSVGATYNEQFF.

The gene calls are TRBV29-1 and TRBJ1-3; TRBD1 matches 7 bases. CDR1 and CDR2 from the germline V gene are SQVTM and ANQGSEA. After removal of 4 bases from V and 2 bases from J, the junction contained 5 bases not matched to a gene. The CDR3 runs to 14 residues. CDR3 nucleotide sequence: TGCAGCGTTGGGGGGCAGGGGGCTGGAAACACCATATATTTT. Translating gives CSVGGQGAGNTIYF.

The CDR3, as DNA: TGTGCTAGTGCGAGTCCCTACGAGCAGTACTTC. Translation: CASASPYEQYF. This chain joins TRBV12-5 and TRBJ2-7; D gene uncertain. Germline V gene lookup returns CDR1 LGHNT and CDR2 FRNRAP. V was cut by 7 bases and J by 2 bases, with 6 bases left in between. CDR3 length: 11 residues. Together with reference TRBV12-5 and TRBJ2-7, the CDR3 gives the full variable domain: DARVTQTPRHKVTEMGQEVTMRCQPILGHNTVFWYRQTMMQGLELLAYFRNRAPLDDSGMPKDRFSAEMPDATLATLKIQPSEPRDSAVYFCASASPYEQYFGPGTRLTVT.

V and J are TRBV11-2 and TRBJ1-5; D is perhaps TRBD1 (5 bases). Germline V gene lookup returns CDR1 SGHAT and CDR2 FQNNGV. V was shortened by 5 bases and J by 5 bases, with 16 bases between the two germline ends. This CDR3 spans 15 amino acids. The CDR3 reads CASSPTGERDQPQHF. The DNA for the CDR3 is TGTGCCAGCAGCCCAACGGGGGAAAGAGATCAGCCCCAGCATTTT.

This chain uses TRBV2 with TRBJ2-1; 14 nucleotides line up with TRBD2. The V segment lost 5 bases and the J segment 6 bases; nucleotides outside the gene matches: 3. This CDR3 spans 15 amino acids. Per the germline V gene, CDR1 is SNHLY and CDR2 is FYNNEI. The chain's CDR3 is CASSRTSGGSNEQFF. The CDR3 DNA reads TGTGCCAGCAGTAGGACTAGCGGGGGGTCCAATGAGCAGTTCTTC. Using reference TRBV2 and TRBJ2-1 for the parts outside the CDR3, the full variable domain is EPEVTQTPSHQVTQMGQEVILRCVPISNHLYFYWYRQILGQKVEFLVSFYNNEISEKSEIFDDQFSVERPDGSNFTLKIRSTKLEDSAMYFCASSRTSGGSNEQFFGPGTRLTVL.

J is TRBJ2-1 and V is TRBV3-1 (or the pseudogene TRBV3-2); no definite D call. From germline, CDR1 is LGHDT and CDR2 YNNKEL (reference sequence). The V and J ends lost 4 bases and 0 bases respectively, with 13 bases between them. This CDR3 contains 16 residues. The DNA of the CDR3 is TGTGCCAGCAGCCCTTCCGGGTTTCGCTCCTACAATGAGCAGTTCTTC. Translating gives CASSPSGFRSYNEQFF.

About this clone: This sample includes further DNA sequences coding for the same CDR3. The genes are TRBV7-9 and TRBJ1-1; no definite D call. Germline V CDR1 and CDR2: SEHNR, FQNEAQ (reference sequence). V was pared by 1 base and J by 0 bases, with 6 bases between. The CDR3 loop spans 14 amino acids. CDR3 in amino acids: CASSLGQVNTEAFF. Here the CDR3 DNA reads TGTGCCAGCAGCTTAGGTCAGGTGAACACTGAAGCTTTCTTT.

The chain joins TRBV6-5 to TRBJ2-7; the match to TRBD2 covers 9 bases. Germline V lookup: CDR1 MNHEY, CDR2 SVGAGI. This CDR3 is 15 amino acids long. V shed 2 bases and J 1 base; nucleotides not matched to a gene: 3. CDR3 in DNA: TGTGCCAGCAGTTACCGGGCGGGGGGGTCCTACGAGCAGTACGTC. This sequence encodes CASSYRAGGSYEQYV.

This chain uses TRBV29-1 with TRBJ2-3; TRBD2 aligns across 11 bases. The CDR3 extends over 12 amino acids. Germline V gene sequence: CDR1 SQVTM, CDR2 ANQGSEA. V gave up 7 bases and J gave up 9 bases; unmatched junction bases: 6. The CDR3 nucleotides are TGCAGCGACTCTACTAGCGGGGGAACGCAGTATTTT. Protein sequence: CSDSTSGGTQYF.

CDR3 in amino acids: CASDRRNSSRRKAFF. Written as DNA, the CDR3 is TGCGCCAGCGACAGGCGGAACTCTTCACGCCGTAAAGCTTTCTTT. The chain employs TRBV10-1 and TRBJ1-1, with D possibly TRBD1 on 6 matching bases. Trimming stripped 8 bases from V and 9 bases from J, with 25 bases between. The CDR3 is 15 amino acids. Germline V lookup: CDR1 WNHNN, CDR2 SYGVQD (reference sequence).

The sample holds a few counts of this clone. The V gene is TRBV3-1 (or the pseudogene TRBV3-2), the J gene TRBJ1-6; D might be TRBD1 (5 bases). CDR1 LGHDT and CDR2 YNNKEL come from the germline V gene (reference sequence). The CDR3 is made up of 17 amino acids. Trimming pared 4 bases from V and 7 bases from J, leaving 20 bases between. This CDR3 reads CASSRSWTLPGNSPLHF. The CDR3 DNA reads as TGTGCCAGCAGCCGGTCGTGGACACTCCCCGGCAATTCACCCCTCCACTTT.

In DNA, the CDR3 is TGTGCCAGCAGTGGGACTAGCTGGGGTACGCAGTATTTT. As protein: CASSGTSWGTQYF. The chain carries TRBV5-4 and TRBJ2-3; 9 nucleotides match TRBD2. The CDR3 is 13 residues long. J was trimmed by 8 bases and V by 5 bases; bases with no gene match: 6. CDR1 SGHNT and CDR2 YYREEE come from the germline V gene (reference sequence).

The chain couples TRBV27 to TRBJ2-5, with D unclear. V was pared by 1 base and J by 5 bases, with 11 bases between. This CDR3 has 14 amino acids. The germline gives CDR1 MNHEY, CDR2 SMNVEV (reference sequence). The DNA for the CDR3 is TGTGCCAGCAGTTTATACGCCTCCCGGGAGACCCAGTACTTC. It is translated as CASSLYASRETQYF.

The rearrangement links TRBV2 to TRBJ2-5; D may be TRBD2 (6 bases). The V gene lost 4 bases and the J gene lost 5 bases, with 14 bases spanning the gap. This CDR3 has 14 residues. Germline assignment: CDR1 SNHLY and CDR2 FYNNEI. The CDR3 protein is CASSAGLRRETQYF. CDR3 bases: TGTGCCAGCAGTGCGGGACTCAGAAGGGAGACCCAGTACTTC.

This clone was detected only once. The chain is built from TRBV3-1 (or the pseudogene TRBV3-2) and TRBJ2-2; TRBD2 aligns across 9 bases. The CDR3 totals 15 residues. V was pared by 4 bases and J by 4 bases, with 4 bases of the junction left unmatched. Germline V lookup: CDR1 LGHDT, CDR2 YNNKEL (reference sequence). CDR3 sequence reads: CASSRAGGGTGELFF. In nucleotides, the CDR3 is TGTGCCAGCAGCCGAGCGGGGGGTGGCACCGGGGAGCTGTTTTTT.

This rearrangement joins TRBV19 to TRBJ2-5; D unresolved. CDR1 and CDR2 (germline): LNHDA, SQIVND (reference sequence). Trimming stripped 5 bases from V and 5 bases from J, with 12 bases between. The CDR3 contains 13 residues. CDR3 loop: CASSPRVSETQYF. CDR3 DNA sequence: TGTGCCAGTAGTCCTCGAGTGAGCGAGACCCAGTACTTC.

The V gene is TRBV6-1, the J gene TRBJ2-1, with a tentative D call TRBD1 (6 bases). Trimming stripped 2 bases from V and 2 bases from J, with 13 bases between. Germline assignment: CDR1 MNHNS and CDR2 SASEGT. The CDR3 is 16 amino acids. CDR3: CASSERGRGTYNEQFF. As DNA, the CDR3 is TGTGCCAGCAGTGAAAGAGGCAGGGGAACCTACAATGAGCAGTTCTTC.

The CDR3 region has the DNA TGCGCCAGCAGCTTGGGGCGGGGCAGTATTCAAGAGACCCAGTACTTC. Translation gives CASSLGRGSIQETQYF. J is TRBJ2-5 and V is TRBV5-1; D might be TRBD2 (6 bases). There are 16 residues in the CDR3. CDR1 is SGHRS and CDR2 is YFSETQ in the germline V gene. V was cut by 0 bases and J by 2 bases, with 14 bases left in between.

In its sample, this clone was seen once. The chain combines TRBV7-2 with TRBJ2-7; 7 nucleotides line up with TRBD1. Germline assignment: CDR1 SGHTA and CDR2 FQGNSA. With 5 bases clipped from V and 7 bases from J, the junction kept 14 bases outside the gene matches. The CDR3 totals 15 residues. The CDR3 sequence: CASSPHPRQGREQYF. The CDR3 DNA is TGTGCCAGCAGCCCCCACCCCCGACAGGGCAGGGAGCAGTACTTC.

This chain connects TRBV6-1 to TRBJ2-2; 7 bases fit TRBD1. The CDR3 consists of 16 residues. The junction had 12 bases not matched to a gene; V was cut back by 4 bases and J by 7 bases. CDR1 and CDR2 (germline): MNHNS, SASEGT. The CDR3 DNA reads TGTGCCAGCAGTGGCAGGACAGGCCTTGGGATCGGGGAGCTGTTTTTT. Its protein is CASSGRTGLGIGELFF.

The gene calls are TRBV12-3 or TRBV12-4 and TRBJ1-3, with D perhaps TRBD1 (5 bases). The CDR3 is 13 residues long. The V gene lost 6 bases and the J gene lost 6 bases, with 12 bases spanning the gap. The chain's CDR3 is CASRRDALNTIYF. CDR3 nucleotides: TGTGCCAGCAGGCGGGACGCTCTAAACACCATATATTTT.

The chain carries TRBV5-6 and TRBJ1-2; 11 bases align to TRBD1. CDR3 size: 15 residues. Germline V lookup: CDR1 SGHDT, CDR2 YYEEEE. V shed 6 bases, J shed 3 bases, and the junction held 7 bases outside the gene matches. The CDR3 loop is CASIMGDRGYYGYTF. CDR3 DNA: TGTGCCAGCATTATGGGGGACAGGGGGTACTATGGCTACACCTTC.